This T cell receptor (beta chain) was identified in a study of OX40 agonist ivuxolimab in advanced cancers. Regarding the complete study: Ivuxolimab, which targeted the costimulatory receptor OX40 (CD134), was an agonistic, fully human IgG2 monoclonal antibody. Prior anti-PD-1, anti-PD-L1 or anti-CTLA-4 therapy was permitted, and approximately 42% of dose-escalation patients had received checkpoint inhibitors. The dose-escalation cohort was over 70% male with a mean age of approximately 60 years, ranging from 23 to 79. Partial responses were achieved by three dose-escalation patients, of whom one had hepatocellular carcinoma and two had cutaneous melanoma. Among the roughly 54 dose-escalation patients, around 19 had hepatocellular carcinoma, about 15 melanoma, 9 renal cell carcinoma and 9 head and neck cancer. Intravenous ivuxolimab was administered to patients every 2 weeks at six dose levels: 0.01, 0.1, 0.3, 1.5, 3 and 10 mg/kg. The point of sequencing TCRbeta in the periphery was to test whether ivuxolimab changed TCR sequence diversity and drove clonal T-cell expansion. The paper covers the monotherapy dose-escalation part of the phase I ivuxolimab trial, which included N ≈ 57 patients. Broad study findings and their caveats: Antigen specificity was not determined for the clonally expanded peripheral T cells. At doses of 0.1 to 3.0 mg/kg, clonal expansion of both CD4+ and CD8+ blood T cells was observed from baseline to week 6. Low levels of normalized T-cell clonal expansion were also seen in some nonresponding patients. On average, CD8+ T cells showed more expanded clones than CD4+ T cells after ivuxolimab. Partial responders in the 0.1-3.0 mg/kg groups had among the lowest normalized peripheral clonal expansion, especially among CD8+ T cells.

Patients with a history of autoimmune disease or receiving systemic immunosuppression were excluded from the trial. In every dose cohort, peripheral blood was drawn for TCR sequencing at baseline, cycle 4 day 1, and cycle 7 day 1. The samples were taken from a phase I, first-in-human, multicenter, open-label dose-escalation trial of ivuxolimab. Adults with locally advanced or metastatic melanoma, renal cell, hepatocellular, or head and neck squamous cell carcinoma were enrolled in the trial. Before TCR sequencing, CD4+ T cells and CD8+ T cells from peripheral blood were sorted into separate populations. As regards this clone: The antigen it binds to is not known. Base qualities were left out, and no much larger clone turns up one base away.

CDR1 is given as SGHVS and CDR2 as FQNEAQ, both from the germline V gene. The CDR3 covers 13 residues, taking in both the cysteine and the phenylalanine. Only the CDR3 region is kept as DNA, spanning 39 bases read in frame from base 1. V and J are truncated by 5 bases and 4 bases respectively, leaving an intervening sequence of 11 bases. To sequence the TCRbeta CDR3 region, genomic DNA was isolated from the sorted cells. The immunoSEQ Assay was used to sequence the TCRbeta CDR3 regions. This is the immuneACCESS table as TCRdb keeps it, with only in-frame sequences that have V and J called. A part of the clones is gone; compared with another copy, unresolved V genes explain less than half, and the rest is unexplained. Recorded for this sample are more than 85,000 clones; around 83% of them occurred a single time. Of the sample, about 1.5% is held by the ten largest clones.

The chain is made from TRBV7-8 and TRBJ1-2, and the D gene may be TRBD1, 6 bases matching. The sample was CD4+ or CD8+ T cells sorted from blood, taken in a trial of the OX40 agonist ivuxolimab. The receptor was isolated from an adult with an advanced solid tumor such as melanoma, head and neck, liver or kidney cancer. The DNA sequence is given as TGTGCCAGCAGCGCTAACAGGGCCTATGGCTACACCTTC. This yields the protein CASSANRAYGYTF.